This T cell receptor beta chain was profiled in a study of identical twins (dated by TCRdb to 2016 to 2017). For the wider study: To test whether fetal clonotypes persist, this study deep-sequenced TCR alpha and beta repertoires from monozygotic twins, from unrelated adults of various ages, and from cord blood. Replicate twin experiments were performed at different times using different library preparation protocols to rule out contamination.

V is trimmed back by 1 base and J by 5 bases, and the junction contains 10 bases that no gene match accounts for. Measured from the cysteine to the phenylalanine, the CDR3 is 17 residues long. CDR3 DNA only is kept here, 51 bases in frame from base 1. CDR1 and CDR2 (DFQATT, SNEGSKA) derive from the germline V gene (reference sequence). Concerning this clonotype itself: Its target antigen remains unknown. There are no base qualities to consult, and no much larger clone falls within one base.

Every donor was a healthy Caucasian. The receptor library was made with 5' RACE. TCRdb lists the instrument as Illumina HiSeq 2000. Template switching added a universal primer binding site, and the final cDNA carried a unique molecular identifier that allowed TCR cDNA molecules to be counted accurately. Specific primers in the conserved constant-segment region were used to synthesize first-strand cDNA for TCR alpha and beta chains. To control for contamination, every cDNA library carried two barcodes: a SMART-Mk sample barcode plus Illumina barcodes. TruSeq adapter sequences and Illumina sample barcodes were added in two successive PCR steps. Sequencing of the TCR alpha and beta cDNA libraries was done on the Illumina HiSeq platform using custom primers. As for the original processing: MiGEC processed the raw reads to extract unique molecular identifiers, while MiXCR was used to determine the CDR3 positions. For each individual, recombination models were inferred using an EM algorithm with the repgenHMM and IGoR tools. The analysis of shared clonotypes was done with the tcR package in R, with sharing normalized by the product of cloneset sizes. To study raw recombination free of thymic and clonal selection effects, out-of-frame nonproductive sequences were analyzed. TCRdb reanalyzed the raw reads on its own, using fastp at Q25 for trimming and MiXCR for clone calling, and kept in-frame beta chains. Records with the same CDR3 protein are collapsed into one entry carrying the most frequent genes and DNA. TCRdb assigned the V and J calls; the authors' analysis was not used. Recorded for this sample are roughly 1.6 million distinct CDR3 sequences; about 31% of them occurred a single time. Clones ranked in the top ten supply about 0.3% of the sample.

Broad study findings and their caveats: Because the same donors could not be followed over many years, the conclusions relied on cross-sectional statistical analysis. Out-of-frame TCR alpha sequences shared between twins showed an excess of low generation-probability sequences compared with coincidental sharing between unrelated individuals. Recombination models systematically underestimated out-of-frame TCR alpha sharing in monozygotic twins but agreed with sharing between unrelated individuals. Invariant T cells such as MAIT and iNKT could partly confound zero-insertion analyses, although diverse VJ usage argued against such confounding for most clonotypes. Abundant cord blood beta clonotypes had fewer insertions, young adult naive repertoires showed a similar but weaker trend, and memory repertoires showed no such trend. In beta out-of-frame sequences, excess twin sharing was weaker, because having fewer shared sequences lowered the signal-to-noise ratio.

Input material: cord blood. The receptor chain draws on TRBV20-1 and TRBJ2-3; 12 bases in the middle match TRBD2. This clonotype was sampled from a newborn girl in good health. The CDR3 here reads CSARAPGLAGKRDTQYF. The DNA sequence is TGCAGTGCTAGAGCCCCCGGACTAGCGGGGAAGAGAGATACGCAGTATTTT.